This TCR beta chain appears in the sequencing data of a study of shared clonotypes between healthy human individuals. Sequenced by immunoSEQ multiplex PCR; TCRdb stores in-frame clones only, minus some. The sample holds about 2.4 million clones, roughly 93% seen once. Germline CDR1 and CDR2: SGHAT and FQNNGV. The CDR3 is 13 amino acids. Trimming removed 1 base from V and 11 bases from J; junction bases left unmatched: 1. The sequence was collected from a man in his late teens or twenties in good health. Some clones in this sample may be carry-over from other donors' samples. The sample was naive CD4+ T cells from PBMCs. Subset: CD45RA+ positively selected. The J gene is TRBJ2-1, the V gene TRBV11-2; TRBD2 agrees at 11 bases. The CDR3 bases are TGTGCCAGCAGCTTAGGACTAGCGGGAAAGCAGTTCTTC. Residues: CASSLGLAGKQFF.